This T cell receptor beta chain was observed in a study of preoperative IRX-2 immunotherapy in early breast cancer. Repertoires were generated with immunoSEQ multiplex PCR, while TCRdb's copy carries only in-frame clones and drops some. The table lists around 34,000 clones, 83% of them singletons. Sample treatment: preoperative locoregional IRX-2 cytokine immunotherapy. The CDR3 spans 15 residues. Germline CDR1 is SGHNT and CDR2 is YENEEA. Trimming removed 4 bases from V and 9 bases from J, with 19 bases in between. This specimen consisted of lymph node tissue, obtained from a patient treated with IRX-2 immunotherapy. The chain couples TRBV11-3 to TRBJ2-1, with D tentatively TRBD2 (6 bases). The TCR was taken from a human donor with breast cancer. The CDR3 DNA reads TGTGCCAGCAGCTGGGCCCCGGAGGGTTACTTTGAGCAGTTCTTC. Its translation: CASSWAPEGYFEQFF.